These T cell receptor beta chains were read from a single sample in a study of CD8 T cells in Susac syndrome. TCRdb recomputed calls from the immunoSEQ multiplex PCR reads with MiXCR, one row per CDR3 protein. Among roughly 220,000 distinct CDR3 sequences listed, 94% were seen once. Input material: CD4+ T cells from PBMCs. The receptor set was obtained from a human donor with Susac syndrome. The CDR3 runs from the conserved cysteine through the conserved F or W. The D gene is left open where the match is weak. Expanded clones get a size class; other rows say once, few or many, or leave the size out.

j_call: TRBJ1-4
d_call: -
v_call: TRBV7-3
clone_size: -
cdr3_nt: TGTGCCAGCAGCCAAACGGGCGGAGCTAATGAAAAACTGTTTTTT
cdr3_aa: CASSQTGGANEKLFF

j_call: TRBJ2-4
d_call: -
v_call: TRBV6-1
clone_size: once
cdr3_nt: TGTGCCAGCAGCTTGCCCTCCCGACGAGGGCAAAACATTCAGTACTTC
cdr3_aa: CASSLPSRRGQNIQYF

j_call: TRBJ1-1
d_call: TRBD1
v_call: TRBV20-1
clone_size: once
cdr3_nt: TGCAGTGCCCAGCTTGGGACAGAATTGAACACTGAAGCTTTCTTT
cdr3_aa: CSAQLGTELNTEAFF

j_call: TRBJ2-7
d_call: TRBD2
v_call: TRBV2
clone_size: -
cdr3_nt: TGTGCCAGCAGAGAGGGACTAGCGCACTCCTACGAGCAGTACTTC
cdr3_aa: CASREGLAHSYEQYF

j_call: TRBJ1-2
d_call: -
v_call: TRBV20-1
clone_size: -
cdr3_nt: TGCAGTGCTAGGCTCCCATCTTGGTTCCGCTATGGCTACACCTTC
cdr3_aa: CSARLPSWFRYGYTF

j_call: TRBJ1-2
d_call: -
v_call: TRBV9
clone_size: -
cdr3_nt: TGTGCCAGCAGCGTACTTACCGGGGCCGGTGGCTACACCTTC
cdr3_aa: CASSVLTGAGGYTF

j_call: TRBJ1-4
d_call: -
v_call: TRBV5-1
clone_size: -
cdr3_nt: TGCGCCAGCAGCTTGCAGTCAGGGACTAATGAAAAACTGTTTTTT
cdr3_aa: CASSLQSGTNEKLFF

j_call: TRBJ2-2
d_call: -
v_call: TRBV6-5
clone_size: -
cdr3_nt: TGTGCCAGCAGCCCTCCTCTCGGGGAGCTGTTTTTT
cdr3_aa: CASSPPLGELFF

j_call: TRBJ2-3
d_call: TRBD1
v_call: TRBV29-1
clone_size: -
cdr3_nt: TGCAGCGTCAGACAGGGTGGGGTTGGCACAGATACGCAGTATTTT
cdr3_aa: CSVRQGGVGTDTQYF

j_call: TRBJ1-1
d_call: -
v_call: TRBV25-1
clone_size: -
cdr3_nt: TGTGCCAGCACCGGTATAGGGACGGACCGGGAAGCTTTCTTT
cdr3_aa: CASTGIGTDREAFF

j_call: TRBJ1-1
d_call: -
v_call: TRBV29-1
clone_size: -
cdr3_nt: TGCAGCGCCGCCCGGACAGAAGCTTTCTTT
cdr3_aa: CSAARTEAFF

j_call: TRBJ2-5
d_call: TRBD2
v_call: TRBV20-1
clone_size: -
cdr3_nt: TGCAGTGCTAGAAGACTAGCGGGCGCGGGGCAAGAGACCCAGTACTTC
cdr3_aa: CSARRLAGAGQETQYF

j_call: TRBJ2-3
d_call: -
v_call: TRBV5-1
clone_size: -
cdr3_nt: TGCGCCAGCAGCTTGGAAGATACGCAGTATTTT
cdr3_aa: CASSLEDTQYF

j_call: TRBJ1-2
d_call: -
v_call: TRBV29-1
clone_size: -
cdr3_nt: TGCAGCGTTGAACGTAGAGGGGTCTATGGCTACACCTTC
cdr3_aa: CSVERRGVYGYTF

j_call: TRBJ1-2
d_call: -
v_call: TRBV30
clone_size: few
cdr3_nt: TGTGCCTGGAGTGCAGACCAAGACTCCAATGGCTACACCTTC
cdr3_aa: CAWSADQDSNGYTF

j_call: TRBJ1-2
d_call: TRBD1
v_call: TRBV27
clone_size: -
cdr3_nt: TGTGCCAGCACTCGGCGGACAGGGGTGGGCTATGGCTACACCTTC
cdr3_aa: CASTRRTGVGYGYTF

j_call: TRBJ2-7
d_call: TRBD2
v_call: TRBV6-5
clone_size: -
cdr3_nt: TGTGCCAGCAGAAGGGCGGGGGGTAGCTACGAGCAGTACTTC
cdr3_aa: CASRRAGGSYEQYF

j_call: TRBJ1-2
d_call: -
v_call: TRBV30
clone_size: -
cdr3_nt: TGTGCTGGTTCGGTAACGGAAAACTATGGCTACACCTTC
cdr3_aa: CAGSVTENYGYTF

j_call: TRBJ1-4
d_call: -
v_call: TRBV4-3
clone_size: -
cdr3_nt: TGCGCCAGCAGCCAAGGTACAGGAGGGAATGAAAAACTGTTTTTT
cdr3_aa: CASSQGTGGNEKLFF

j_call: TRBJ1-5
d_call: TRBD1
v_call: TRBV7-2
clone_size: -
cdr3_nt: TGTGCCAGCAGGCTTACCGGACAGGGCCGGGGTCAGCCCCAGCATTTT
cdr3_aa: CASRLTGQGRGQPQHF

j_call: TRBJ1-4
d_call: -
v_call: TRBV3-1
clone_size: -
cdr3_nt: TGTGCCAGCAGCCATGGGGATGAAAAACTGTTTTTT
cdr3_aa: CASSHGDEKLFF

j_call: TRBJ2-5
d_call: TRBD1
v_call: TRBV19
clone_size: once
cdr3_nt: TGTGCCAGTGGCAAAGACAGGGAAGAGACCCAGTACTTC
cdr3_aa: CASGKDREETQYF

j_call: TRBJ2-3
d_call: -
v_call: TRBV5-4
clone_size: -
cdr3_nt: TGTGCCAGCAGCTTGGGGGGGCAAACAGATACGCAGTATTTT
cdr3_aa: CASSLGGQTDTQYF

j_call: TRBJ1-1
d_call: TRBD1
v_call: TRBV5-4
clone_size: -
cdr3_nt: TGTGCCAGCAGCCGCCGGGACAGGGGTGAAGCTTTCTTT
cdr3_aa: CASSRRDRGEAFF

j_call: TRBJ1-1
d_call: TRBD1
v_call: TRBV29-1
clone_size: -
cdr3_nt: TGCAGCGGCGGGACAGGGAGTAGGAACACTGAAGCTTTCTTT
cdr3_aa: CSGGTGSRNTEAFF

j_call: TRBJ2-5
d_call: TRBD1
v_call: TRBV20-1
clone_size: -
cdr3_nt: TGCAGTGCCCGGACAGGGCGAGAGACCCAGTACTTC
cdr3_aa: CSARTGRETQYF

j_call: TRBJ2-7
d_call: TRBD1
v_call: TRBV27
clone_size: once
cdr3_nt: TGTGCCAGCAGTACCCCAAGACAGGGCACCTACGAGCAGTACTTC
cdr3_aa: CASSTPRQGTYEQYF

j_call: TRBJ2-1
d_call: -
v_call: TRBV24-1
clone_size: -
cdr3_nt: TGTGCCACCAGTAGCGATGCTGAGCAGTTCTTC
cdr3_aa: CATSSDAEQFF

j_call: TRBJ2-3
d_call: TRBD2
v_call: TRBV9
clone_size: -
cdr3_nt: TGTGCCAGCAGCCCTACCGGGACTACGAGCACAGATACGCAGTATTTT
cdr3_aa: CASSPTGTTSTDTQYF

j_call: TRBJ1-1
d_call: -
v_call: TRBV3-1
clone_size: -
cdr3_nt: TGTGCCAGCGCGAGGACAGCGACACCGAACACTGAAGCTTTCTTT
cdr3_aa: CASARTATPNTEAFF

j_call: TRBJ1-6
d_call: -
v_call: TRBV6-2/TRBV6-3
clone_size: -
cdr3_nt: TGTGCCAGCAGTTACTACGCCCCGGGACGGTCACCCCTCCACTTT
cdr3_aa: CASSYYAPGRSPLHF

j_call: TRBJ1-2
d_call: -
v_call: TRBV14
clone_size: -
cdr3_nt: TGTGCCAGCAGTAAGGACGGAGCCTATGGCTACACCTTC
cdr3_aa: CASSKDGAYGYTF

j_call: TRBJ2-1
d_call: TRBD1
v_call: TRBV29-1
clone_size: -
cdr3_nt: TGCAGCGGGGGGTCGACGGACAGGTACAATGAGCAGTTCTTC
cdr3_aa: CSGGSTDRYNEQFF

j_call: TRBJ2-1
d_call: TRBD2
v_call: TRBV27
clone_size: -
cdr3_nt: TGTGCCAGCAGTAAACTAGCGGGGGCCTACAATGAGCAGTTCTTC
cdr3_aa: CASSKLAGAYNEQFF

j_call: TRBJ2-1
d_call: -
v_call: TRBV30
clone_size: -
cdr3_nt: TGTGCCTGGAGCACGACCTCCTACAATGAGCAGTTCTTC
cdr3_aa: CAWSTTSYNEQFF

j_call: TRBJ1-3
d_call: TRBD1
v_call: TRBV29-1
clone_size: -
cdr3_nt: TGCAGCGTTGAAAGGGCGGTCCGGGACAGCTCTGGAAACACCATATATTTT
cdr3_aa: CSVERAVRDSSGNTIYF

j_call: TRBJ1-1
d_call: -
v_call: TRBV12-3/TRBV12-4
clone_size: few
cdr3_nt: TGTGCCAGCAGTTTAGCGCCGGGCACTGAAGCTTTCTTT
cdr3_aa: CASSLAPGTEAFF

j_call: TRBJ1-1
d_call: -
v_call: TRBV21-1
clone_size: -
cdr3_nt: TGTGCCAATCCAACGGGGGGGGAGAACACTGAAGCTTTCTTT
cdr3_aa: CANPTGGENTEAFF

j_call: TRBJ1-1
d_call: TRBD1
v_call: TRBV15
clone_size: -
cdr3_nt: TGTGCCACCAGCAGAGATACAGGGGAGAACACTGAAGCTTTCTTT
cdr3_aa: CATSRDTGENTEAFF

j_call: TRBJ1-2
d_call: -
v_call: TRBV5-1
clone_size: -
cdr3_nt: TGCGCCAGCAGCCCGCAGGGTCTATCGAACTATGGCTACACCTTC
cdr3_aa: CASSPQGLSNYGYTF

j_call: TRBJ2-6
d_call: TRBD1
v_call: TRBV7-3
clone_size: once
cdr3_nt: TGTGCCAGCAGCCTAACAGGGGATGGGGCCAACGTCCTGACTTTC
cdr3_aa: CASSLTGDGANVLTF

j_call: TRBJ1-2
d_call: TRBD1
v_call: TRBV6-2/TRBV6-3
clone_size: -
cdr3_nt: TGTGCCAGCAGTTACCCCGGGACAGTCGCGAACTATGGCTACACCTTC
cdr3_aa: CASSYPGTVANYGYTF

j_call: TRBJ1-2
d_call: TRBD1
v_call: TRBV7-9
clone_size: once
cdr3_nt: TGTGCCAGCAGCCCAGGGGGCGAACTAGGCTCGGAAGGCTACACCTTC
cdr3_aa: CASSPGGELGSEGYTF

j_call: TRBJ2-5
d_call: -
v_call: TRBV29-1
clone_size: -
cdr3_nt: TGCAGCGTCCGGACGTCTCAAGAGACCCAGTACTTC
cdr3_aa: CSVRTSQETQYF

j_call: TRBJ2-1
d_call: -
v_call: TRBV2
clone_size: -
cdr3_nt: TGTGCCAGCAGTGAGATGGATCCCACGTACAATGAGCAGTTCTTC
cdr3_aa: CASSEMDPTYNEQFF

j_call: TRBJ2-7
d_call: TRBD1
v_call: TRBV7-9
clone_size: -
cdr3_nt: TGTGCCAGCAGCCGCCCGCCCGGGACAGGGGCCTACGAGCAGTACTTC
cdr3_aa: CASSRPPGTGAYEQYF

j_call: TRBJ2-3
d_call: TRBD2
v_call: TRBV4-2
clone_size: -
cdr3_nt: TGTGCCAGCAGCCAGGGACTAATCACAGATACGCAGTATTTT
cdr3_aa: CASSQGLITDTQYF

j_call: TRBJ1-1
d_call: TRBD1
v_call: TRBV30
clone_size: -
cdr3_nt: TGTGCCTGGAGTCAGGGACAGGGGCTTACTGAAGCTTTCTTT
cdr3_aa: CAWSQGQGLTEAFF

j_call: TRBJ1-2
d_call: TRBD1
v_call: TRBV30
clone_size: -
cdr3_nt: TGTGCCTGGAGTGTACAGGGGCAGGCTTATGGCTACACCTTC
cdr3_aa: CAWSVQGQAYGYTF

j_call: TRBJ1-5
d_call: -
v_call: TRBV2
clone_size: -
cdr3_nt: TGTGCCAGCAGGGAGACAGGCCCCTGGAGCAATCAGCCCCAGCATTTT
cdr3_aa: CASRETGPWSNQPQHF